The source of this T cell receptor beta chain is a study of blood T cells in healthy people across ages. The second PCR ran 7 to 11 cycles with a sample-barcoded 5' primer and J-beta primers. A template-switch adaptor containing 12 random nucleotides labeled each cDNA molecule. A minimum of 2.5 million CDR3-containing paired-end reads was obtained for each sample. TCRdb independently ran MiXCR on the 5' RACE reads; one entry per CDR3 protein. The sample lists about 810,000 distinct CDR3 sequences, roughly 34% occurring once. General study points: Per-million-T-cell TCR beta diversity fell roughly linearly with age.

About this clonotype itself: Antigen: not known.

Donors were healthy Caucasian individuals from Russia aged roughly 6 to 90. The CDR3 spans 13 residues. V lost 4 bases, J lost 8 bases, and 12 bases lay in between. Germline assignment: CDR1 SGHNT and CDR2 YYREEE (reference sequence). Material for sequencing was blood. The rearrangement joins TRBV5-4 to TRBJ2-2; D possibly corresponds to TRBD1 (6 bases). The sequence derives from a man aged 18 to 30 in good health. The CDR3 DNA sequence: TGTGCCAGCAGCGCCGACAGGTTTGGGGAGCTGTTTTTT. Protein product: CASSADRFGELFF.